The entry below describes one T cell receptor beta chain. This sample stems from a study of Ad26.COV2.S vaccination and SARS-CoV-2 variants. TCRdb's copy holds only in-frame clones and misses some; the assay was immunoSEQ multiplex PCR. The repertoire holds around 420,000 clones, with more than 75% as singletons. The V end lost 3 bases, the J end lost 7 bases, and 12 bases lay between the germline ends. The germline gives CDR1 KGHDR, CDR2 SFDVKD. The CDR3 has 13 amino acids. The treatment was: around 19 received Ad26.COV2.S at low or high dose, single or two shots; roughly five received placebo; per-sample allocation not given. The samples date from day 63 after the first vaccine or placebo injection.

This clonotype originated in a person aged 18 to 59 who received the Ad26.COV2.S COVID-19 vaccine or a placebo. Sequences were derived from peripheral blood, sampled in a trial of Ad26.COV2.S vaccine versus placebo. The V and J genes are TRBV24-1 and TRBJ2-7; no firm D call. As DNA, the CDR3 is TGTGCCACCAGTGATCCACGGATCGGGGAGCAGTACTTC. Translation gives CATSDPRIGEQYF.